A single sample gave rise to the 15 T cell receptor beta chains below, sequenced in a study of T cell changes during pregnancy in multiple sclerosis. Using immunoSEQ multiplex PCR, the repertoire was profiled, and TCRdb retains in-frame clones only, with some absent. This table holds 37,000 or so clones, 91% found once. This specimen was CD4+ T cells from peripheral blood mononuclear cells, taken in the second trimester of pregnancy. The receptors stem from a female donor in good health, enrolled as a control in a pregnancy study.

This chain uses TRBV2 with TRBJ2-3; D might be TRBD2 (6 bases). V lost 6 bases and J lost 2, with 12 bases in between. Germline-derived CDR1 and CDR2 are SNHLY and FYNNEI. CDR3 length: 14 residues. CDR3 nucleotide sequence: TGTGCCAGCAGGCCCGGGACTTTCACAGATACGCAGTATTTT. Translated, it gives CASRPGTFTDTQYF.

This clone has a single count. The chain recombines TRBV6-1 with TRBJ1-1, with TRBD1 as a possible D gene (5 bases). With 1 base removed from V and 7 bases from J, the gap between germline ends came to 13 bases. From germline, CDR1 is MNHNS and CDR2 SASEGT. The CDR3 is 14 residues long. The CDR3 DNA reads TGTGCCAGCAGTGAAGGGGGCAGTCAAATTGAAGCTTTCTTT. This codes for CASSEGGSQIEAFF.

This clone showed up just a few times. V is TRBV5-1 and J is TRBJ1-1; D not resolved. V was cut by 0 bases and J by 3 bases, with 9 bases left in between. Germline CDR1 SGHRS, CDR2 YFSETQ. This CDR3 is 14 amino acids long. CDR3 in DNA: TGCGCCAGCAGCTTGGGGAACGGGGACACTGAAGCTTTCTTT. Translation: CASSLGNGDTEAFF.

This clone appeared once. The rearrangement joins TRBV29-1 to TRBJ2-1; 7 bases fit TRBD1. Trimming cost V 0 bases and J 2 bases; bases outside gene matches: 4. The CDR3 totals 15 residues. Germline V gene data show CDR1 as SQVTM and CDR2 as ANQGSEA. CDR3 bases: TGCAGCGTTGAAGATCGACAGGGAGCCTACAATGAGCAGTTCTTC. It encodes CSVEDRQGAYNEQFF.

The chain employs TRBV7-3 and TRBJ2-2; TRBD2 aligns across 8 bases. Trimming cost V 0 bases and J 5 bases; bases outside gene matches: 11. The CDR3 contains 18 residues. The germline V gene has CDR1 SGHTA and CDR2 FQGTGA. CDR3 DNA sequence: TGTGCCAGCAGCTTAACCCCCGGACTAGCCGCCGGGACCGGGGAGCTGTTTTTT. As protein: CASSLTPGLAAGTGELFF. Based on the CDR3 plus reference TRBV7-3 and TRBJ2-2, the full variable domain is GAGVSQTPSNKVTEKGKYVELRCDPISGHTALYWYRQSLGQGPEFLIYFQGTGAADDSGLPNDRFFAVRPEGSVSTLKIQRTERGDSAVYLCASSLTPGLAAGTGELFFGEGSRLTVL.

The V call is TRBV7-8, the J call TRBJ2-3; maybe TRBD2 (5 bases). V gave up 4 bases and J gave up 4 bases, with 12 bases separating them. The germline V gene encodes CDR1 SGHVS and CDR2 FQNEAQ. CDR3 size: 14 residues. CDR3 loop: CASSSRWGADTQYF. As DNA, the CDR3 is TGTGCCAGCAGCTCGAGGTGGGGAGCAGATACGCAGTATTTT.

The rearrangement links TRBV28 to TRBJ1-1, with D possibly matching TRBD1 (6 bases). The length of the CDR3 is 15 residues. Trimming left V 1 base short and J 5 bases short, with 14 bases between. Germline CDR1 is MDHEN and CDR2 is SYDVKM. DNA of the CDR3: TGTGCCAGCAGTTTATCGGCCCACAGGGTTACTGAAGCTTTCTTT. Its protein product is CASSLSAHRVTEAFF.

This chain joins TRBV7-2 and TRBJ1-2; D possibly corresponds to TRBD1 (5 bases). This CDR3 region has 15 residues. Per germline, CDR1 SGHTA and CDR2 FQGNSA. V gave up 1 base and J gave up 6 bases, with 15 bases separating them. CDR3 coding DNA: TGTGCCAGCAGCTTAGTCTCGCGGGGCGACGATGGCTACACCTTC. It translates to CASSLVSRGDDGYTF.

The chain couples TRBV5-1 to TRBJ2-1, with 11 nucleotides matching TRBD2. J gave up 3 bases and V 4 bases, and 3 bases lay outside the gene matches. Germline V lookup: CDR1 SGHRS, CDR2 YFSETQ. This CDR3 has 15 amino acids. The CDR3 region is CASSTGTSGYNEQFF. The CDR3, as DNA: TGCGCCAGCAGCACCGGGACTAGCGGCTACAATGAGCAGTTCTTC.

V is TRBV18 and J is TRBJ1-1, with 7 bases identical to TRBD1. The V segment lost 2 bases and the J segment 7 bases; nucleotides outside the gene matches: 10. Germline V gives CDR1 KGHSH, CDR2 LQKENI. CDR3 length equals 15 residues. The CDR3 here is CASSPGVGGLGEAFF. In DNA form, the CDR3 reads TGTGCCAGCTCACCAGGGGTAGGGGGCCTGGGTGAAGCTTTCTTT.

V and J are TRBV20-1 and TRBJ2-1; D is perhaps TRBD2 (6 bases). V lost 6 bases and J lost 12, with 15 bases in between. CDR3 length equals 11 residues. The germline CDR1 and CDR2 sequences are DFQATT and SNEGSKA (reference sequence). The CDR3 sequence is CSAAGTGVQFF. The CDR3 nucleotides are TGCAGTGCCGCTGGAACGGGGGTGCAGTTCTTC.

This clone was counted a few times. The rearrangement links TRBV7-2 to TRBJ2-1; 7 nucleotides match TRBD2. Looked up from germline, CDR1 is SGHTA and CDR2 is FQGNSA. This CDR3 is built from 15 residues. After removal of 3 bases from V and 8 bases from J, the junction contained 10 bases not matched to a gene. In DNA form, the CDR3 reads TGTGCCAGCAGCTTCCTTGGGCGGGGGACCTATGAGCAGTTCTTC. The encoded protein is CASSFLGRGTYEQFF.

The chain links TRBV5-1 to TRBJ2-5; TRBD2 agrees at 10 bases. The length of the CDR3 is 16 residues. V was clipped by 0 bases and J by 5 bases; unmatched bases: 7. Germline CDR1 SGHRS, CDR2 YFSETQ. CDR3 DNA sequence: TGCGCCAGCAGCTTGGAGCCTAGCGGGAGCAGCGAGACCCAGTACTTC. Protein: CASSLEPSGSSETQYF.

This clone was picked up one time. This sequence joins TRBV4-2 and TRBJ2-1; TRBD2 matches 11 bases. This CDR3 has 15 amino acids. V dropped 0 bases and J dropped 7; count of bases not matched to a gene: 2. CDR1 LGHNA and CDR2 YNFKEQ come from the germline V gene. This CDR3 reads CASSQELAGENEQFF. The DNA of the CDR3 is TGTGCCAGCAGCCAAGAACTAGCGGGGGAGAATGAGCAGTTCTTC.

The chain couples TRBV27 to TRBJ1-6; possible D gene TRBD1, 5 bases. The V end was cut by 4 bases, the J end by 10 bases, with 14 bases between. The CDR3 covers 14 residues. Germline lookup yields CDR1 MNHEY and CDR2 SMNVEV (reference sequence). The CDR3 region is CASSSTAGGSPLHF. For the CDR3, the DNA is TGTGCCAGCAGTTCGACAGCGGGCGGCTCACCCCTCCACTTT.